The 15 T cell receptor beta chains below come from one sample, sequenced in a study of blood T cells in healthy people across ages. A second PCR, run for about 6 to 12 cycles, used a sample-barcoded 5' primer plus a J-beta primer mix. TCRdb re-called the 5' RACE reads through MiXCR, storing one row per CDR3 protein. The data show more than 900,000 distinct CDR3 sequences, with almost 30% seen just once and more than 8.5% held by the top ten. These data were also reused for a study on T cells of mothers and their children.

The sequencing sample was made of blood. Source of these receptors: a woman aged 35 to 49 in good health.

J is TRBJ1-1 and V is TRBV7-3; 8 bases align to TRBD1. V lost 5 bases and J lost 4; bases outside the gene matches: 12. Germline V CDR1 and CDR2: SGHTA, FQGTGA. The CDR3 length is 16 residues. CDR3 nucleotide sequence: TGTGCCAGCAGCCCTCAGGGGGCGGGTGACACCACTGAAGCTTTCTTT. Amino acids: CASSPQGAGDTTEAFF.

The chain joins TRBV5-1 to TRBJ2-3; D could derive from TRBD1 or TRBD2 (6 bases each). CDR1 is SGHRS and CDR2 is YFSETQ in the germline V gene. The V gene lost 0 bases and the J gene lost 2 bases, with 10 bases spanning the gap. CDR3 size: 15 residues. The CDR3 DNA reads TGCGCCAGCAGCTTGGCGACGGGGGCCACAGATACGCAGTATTTT. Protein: CASSLATGATDTQYF. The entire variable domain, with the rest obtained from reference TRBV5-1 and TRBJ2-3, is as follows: KAGVTQTPRYLIKTRGQQVTLSCSPISGHRSVSWYQQTPGQGLQFLFEYFSETQRNKGNFPGRFSGRQFSNSRSEMNVSTLELGDSALYLCASSLATGATDTQYFGPGTRLTVL.

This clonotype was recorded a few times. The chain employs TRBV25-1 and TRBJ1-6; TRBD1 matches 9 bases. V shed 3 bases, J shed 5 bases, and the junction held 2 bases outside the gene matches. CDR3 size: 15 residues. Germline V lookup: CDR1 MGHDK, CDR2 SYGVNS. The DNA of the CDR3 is TGTGCCAGCAGTGACGACAGGGGGAATAATTCACCCCTCCACTTT. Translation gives CASSDDRGNNSPLHF.

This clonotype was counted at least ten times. CDR3 coding DNA: TGTGCCAGCAGTTACGGCTCAGGAACTAACTATGGCTACACCTTC. Its translation is CASSYGSGTNYGYTF. This rearrangement joins TRBV6-6 to TRBJ1-2; D gene uncertain. V was shortened by 2 bases and J by 0 bases, with 10 bases between the two germline ends. From germline, CDR1 is MNHNY and CDR2 SVGAGI (reference sequence). This CDR3 region has 15 residues.

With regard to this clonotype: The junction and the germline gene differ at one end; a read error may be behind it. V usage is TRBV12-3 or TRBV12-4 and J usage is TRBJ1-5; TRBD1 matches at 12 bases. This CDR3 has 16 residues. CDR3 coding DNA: TGTGCCAGCAGTTTAGCCGGGACAGGGGGCAATCACCCCCAGCATTTT. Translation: CASSLAGTGGNHPQHF.

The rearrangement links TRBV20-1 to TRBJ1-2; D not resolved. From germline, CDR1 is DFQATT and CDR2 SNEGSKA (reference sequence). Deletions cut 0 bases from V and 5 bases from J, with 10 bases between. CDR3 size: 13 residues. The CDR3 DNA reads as TGCAGTGCTAGAGATACGGGCCGGTATGGCTACACCTTC. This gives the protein CSARDTGRYGYTF.

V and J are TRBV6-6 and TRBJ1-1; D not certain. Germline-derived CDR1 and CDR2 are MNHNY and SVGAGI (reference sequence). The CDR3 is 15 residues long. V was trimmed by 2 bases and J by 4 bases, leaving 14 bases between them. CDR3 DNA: TGTGCCAGCAGTTACATGCAGGCTCAGAGCACTGAAGCTTTCTTT. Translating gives CASSYMQAQSTEAFF.

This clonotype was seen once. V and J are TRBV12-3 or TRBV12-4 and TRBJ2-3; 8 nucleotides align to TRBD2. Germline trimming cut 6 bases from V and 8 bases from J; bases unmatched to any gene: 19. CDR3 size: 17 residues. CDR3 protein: CASSTGTRGGGGATQYF. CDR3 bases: TGTGCCAGCAGCACCGGGACTAGAGGGGGGGGTGGCGCTACGCAGTATTTT.

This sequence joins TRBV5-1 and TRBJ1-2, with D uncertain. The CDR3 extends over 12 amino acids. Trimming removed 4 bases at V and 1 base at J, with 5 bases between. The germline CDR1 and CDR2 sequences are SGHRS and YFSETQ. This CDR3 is CASSGDNYGYTF. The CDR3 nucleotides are TGCGCCAGCAGCGGTGATAACTATGGCTACACCTTC.

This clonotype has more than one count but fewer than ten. The CDR3: CASSLSPGTSALHF. The CDR3 nucleotides are TGTGCCAGCAGCTTAAGCCCCGGGACATCAGCCCTCCACTTT. The rearrangement uses TRBV7-3 and TRBJ1-6, with D possibly matching TRBD1 (6 bases). The length of the CDR3 is 14 residues. Trimming pared 1 base from V and 14 bases from J, leaving 15 bases between. CDR1 is SGHTA, CDR2 FQGTGA, per germline. Full variable domain (missing parts from reference TRBV7-3 and TRBJ1-6): GAGVSQTPSNKVTEKGKYVELRCDPISGHTALYWYRQSLGQGPEFLIYFQGTGAADDSGLPNDRFFAVRPEGSVSTLKIQRTERGDSAVYLCASSLSPGTSALHFGNGTRLTVT.

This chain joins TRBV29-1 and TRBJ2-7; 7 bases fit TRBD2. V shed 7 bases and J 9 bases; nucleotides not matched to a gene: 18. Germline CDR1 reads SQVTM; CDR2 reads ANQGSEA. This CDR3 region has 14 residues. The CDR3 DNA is TGCAGCGGGGGAGGGACCAGCGGGGCCTCCCGGCAGTACTTC. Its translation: CSGGGTSGASRQYF.

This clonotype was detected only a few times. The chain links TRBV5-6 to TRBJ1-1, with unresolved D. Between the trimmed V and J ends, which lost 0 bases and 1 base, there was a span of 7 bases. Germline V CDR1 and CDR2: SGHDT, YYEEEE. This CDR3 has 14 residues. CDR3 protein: CASSLEARNTEAFF. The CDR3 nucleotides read TGTGCCAGCAGCTTGGAGGCGAGGAACACTGAAGCTTTCTTT.

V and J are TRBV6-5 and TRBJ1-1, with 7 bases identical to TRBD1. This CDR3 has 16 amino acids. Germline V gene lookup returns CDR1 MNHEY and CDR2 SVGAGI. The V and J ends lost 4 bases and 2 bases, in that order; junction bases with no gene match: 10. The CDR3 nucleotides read TGTGCCAGCAGTTTCGACAGGGCCTCCGCCAACACTGAAGCTTTCTTT. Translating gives CASSFDRASANTEAFF.

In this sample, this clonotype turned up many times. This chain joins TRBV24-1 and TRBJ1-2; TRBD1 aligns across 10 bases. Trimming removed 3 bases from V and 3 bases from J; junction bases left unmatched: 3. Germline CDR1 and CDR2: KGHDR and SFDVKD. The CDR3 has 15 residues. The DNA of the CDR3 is TGTGCCACCAGTGATAGGACAGGGGGTTACTATGGCTACACCTTC. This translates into CATSDRTGGYYGYTF.

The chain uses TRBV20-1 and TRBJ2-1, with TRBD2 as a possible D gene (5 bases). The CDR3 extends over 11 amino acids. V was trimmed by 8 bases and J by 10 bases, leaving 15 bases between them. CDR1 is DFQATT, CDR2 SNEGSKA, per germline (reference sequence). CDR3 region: CSHWTGKEQFF. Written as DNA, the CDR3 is TGCAGTCACTGGACTGGAAAGGAGCAGTTCTTC.